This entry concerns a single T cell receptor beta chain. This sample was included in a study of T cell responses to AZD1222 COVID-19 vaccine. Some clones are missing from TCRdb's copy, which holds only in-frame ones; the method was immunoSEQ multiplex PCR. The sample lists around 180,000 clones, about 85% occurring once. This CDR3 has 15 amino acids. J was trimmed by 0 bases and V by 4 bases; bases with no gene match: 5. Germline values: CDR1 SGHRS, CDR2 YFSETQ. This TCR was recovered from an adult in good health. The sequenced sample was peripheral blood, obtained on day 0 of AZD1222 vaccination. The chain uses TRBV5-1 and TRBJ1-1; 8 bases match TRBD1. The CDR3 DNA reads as TGCGCCAGCAGCCCTAGACAGGGGATGAACACTGAAGCTTTCTTT. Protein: CASSPRQGMNTEAFF. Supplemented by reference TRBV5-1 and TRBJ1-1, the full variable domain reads KAGVTQTPRYLIKTRGQQVTLSCSPISGHRSVSWYQQTPGQGLQFLFEYFSETQRNKGNFPGRFSGRQFSNSRSEMNVSTLELGDSALYLCASSPRQGMNTEAFFGQGTRLTVV.